This is a list of T cell receptor beta chains from one sample in a study of T cell repertoires in ileal Crohn's disease. Clones were read by immunoSEQ multiplex PCR, and TCRdb kept only the in-frame ones, dropping some. This sample has about 62,000 clones, with approximately 88% found just once. Source material: ileal tissue. All receptors derive from an adult with Crohn's disease. Both conserved end residues are part of each CDR3. A D gene is named only where the DNA matches it firmly. Not all rows give a size; the values are once, few, many and, for expanded clones, a class.

D: NA; size: NA; J: TRBJ1-5; length: 14; V: TRBV10-3; DNA: TGTGCCACCAGCAGGGAATATAGCAATCAGCCCCAGCATTTT; CDR3: CATSREYSNQPQHF
D: NA; size: NA; J: TRBJ1-2; length: 13; V: TRBV29-1; DNA: TGCAGCGTGCGGTCTGGCACGGGATATGGCTACACCTTC; CDR3: CSVRSGTGYGYTF
D: TRBD1; size: NA; J: TRBJ2-1; length: 13; V: TRBV7-7; DNA: TGTGCCAGCAGCAGCGACAGGGTCAATGAGCAGTTCTTC; CDR3: CASSSDRVNEQFF
D: NA; size: NA; J: TRBJ2-5; length: 15; V: TRBV9; DNA: TGTGCCAGCAGCCCTCCCGGGGTGGGCAGGGAGACCCAGTACTTC; CDR3: CASSPPGVGRETQYF
D: NA; size: once; J: TRBJ1-3; length: 15; V: TRBV2; DNA: TGTGCCAGCAGTGGACAGGCCTTCTCTGGAAACACCATATATTTT; CDR3: CASSGQAFSGNTIYF
D: NA; size: NA; J: TRBJ1-1; length: 15; V: TRBV6-6; DNA: TGTGCCAGCAGTTCCCAGACAGGAAGCGGCACTGAAGCTTTCTTT; CDR3: CASSSQTGSGTEAFF
D: TRBD1; size: NA; J: TRBJ1-2; length: 16; V: TRBV5-6; DNA: TGTGCCAGCAGCTTGTACAACCGGGACAGAAACTATGGCTACACCTTC; CDR3: CASSLYNRDRNYGYTF
D: TRBD2; size: NA; J: TRBJ2-4; length: 17; V: TRBV19; DNA: TGTGCCAGTACCCCGGGGGCTAGCGGGGGGAATTGGGACATTCAGTACTTC; CDR3: CASTPGASGGNWDIQYF
D: NA; size: NA; J: TRBJ1-1; length: 14; V: TRBV5-6; DNA: TGTGCCAGCAGCTTCGGGGTAATACCCACTGAAGCTTTCTTT; CDR3: CASSFGVIPTEAFF
D: NA; size: NA; J: TRBJ2-7; length: 15; V: TRBV5-1; DNA: TGCGCCAGCAGCACCGGGACACCGTCTATCTACGAGCAGTACTTC; CDR3: CASSTGTPSIYEQYF
D: NA; size: few; J: TRBJ2-1; length: 13; V: TRBV28; DNA: TGTGCCAGCAGTTCACTAGCATTACATGAGCAGTTCTTC; CDR3: CASSSLALHEQFF
D: TRBD1; size: NA; J: TRBJ1-2; length: 17; V: TRBV2; DNA: TGTGCCAGCAGTGGGGCCCCGGGACAGGAAAGGCGGTATGGCTACACCTTC; CDR3: CASSGAPGQERRYGYTF
D: NA; size: NA; J: TRBJ2-1; length: 14; V: TRBV2; DNA: TGTGCCAGCACCCCGGAGTTCGGCTACAATGAGCAGTTCTTC; CDR3: CASTPEFGYNEQFF
D: NA; size: NA; J: TRBJ2-1; length: 16; V: TRBV5-1; DNA: TGCGCCAGCAGCTTGGCTGGCGGGGAGCCTTACAATGAGCAGTTCTTC; CDR3: CASSLAGGEPYNEQFF
D: NA; size: NA; J: TRBJ2-2; length: 13; V: TRBV7-2; DNA: TGTGCCAGCAGCTCAGGCCCAGGGGGGGAGCTGTTTTTT; CDR3: CASSSGPGGELFF
D: TRBD1; size: few; J: TRBJ2-2; length: 14; V: TRBV13; DNA: TGTGCCAGCAGCTTGGGACAGGGAAGCGGGGAGCTGTTTTTT; CDR3: CASSLGQGSGELFF